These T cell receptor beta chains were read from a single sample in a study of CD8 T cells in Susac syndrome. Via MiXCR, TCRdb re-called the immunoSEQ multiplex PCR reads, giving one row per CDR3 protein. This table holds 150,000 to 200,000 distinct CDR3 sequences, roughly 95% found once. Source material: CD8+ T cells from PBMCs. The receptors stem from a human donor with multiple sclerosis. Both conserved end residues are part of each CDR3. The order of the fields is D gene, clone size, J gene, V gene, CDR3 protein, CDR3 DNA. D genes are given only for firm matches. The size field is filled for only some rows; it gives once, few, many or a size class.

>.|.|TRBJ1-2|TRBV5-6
CASSFVRTSTFYGYTF
TGTGCCAGCAGCTTTGTCAGGACGTCAACTTTCTATGGCTACACCTTC
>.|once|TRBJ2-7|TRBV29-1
CSVEDGDRYEQYF
TGCAGCGTTGAAGATGGGGATCGCTACGAGCAGTACTTC
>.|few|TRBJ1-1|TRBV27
CASSLGTEAFF
TGTGCCAGCAGTTTGGGCACTGAAGCTTTCTTT
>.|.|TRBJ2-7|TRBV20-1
CSARDPWGGQQYF
TGCAGTGCTAGAGACCCCTGGGGCGGGCAGCAGTACTTC
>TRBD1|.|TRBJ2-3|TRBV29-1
CSVDSITGTGPPDTQYF
TGCAGCGTTGATAGCATAACCGGGACAGGGCCCCCAGATACGCAGTATTTT
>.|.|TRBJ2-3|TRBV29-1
CSVTREVWVTDTQYF
TGCAGCGTTACCCGGGAAGTTTGGGTAACAGATACGCAGTATTTT
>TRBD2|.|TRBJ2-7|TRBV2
CARGAGGINEQYF
TGTGCCAGGGGAGCGGGAGGGATCAACGAGCAGTACTTC
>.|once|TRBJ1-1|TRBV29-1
CSVPGPPEDTEAFF
TGCAGCGTCCCAGGTCCCCCGGAGGACACTGAAGCTTTCTTT
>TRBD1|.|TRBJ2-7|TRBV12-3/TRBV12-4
CASSAQDRALYEQYF
TGTGCCAGCAGTGCCCAGGACAGGGCCCTCTACGAGCAGTACTTC
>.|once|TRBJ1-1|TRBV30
CAWSTGMNTEAFF
TGTGCCTGGAGTACAGGGATGAACACTGAAGCTTTCTTT
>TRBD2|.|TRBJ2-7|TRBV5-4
CASSLGLAGDYEQYF
TGTGCCAGCAGTCTGGGACTAGCGGGGGACTACGAGCAGTACTTC
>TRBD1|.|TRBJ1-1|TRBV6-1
CASSETGGRMNTEAFF
TGTGCCAGCAGTGAGACAGGGGGCAGGATGAACACTGAAGCTTTCTTT
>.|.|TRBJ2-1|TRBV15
CATKGKAYNEQFF
TGTGCCACCAAGGGGAAAGCCTACAATGAGCAGTTCTTC
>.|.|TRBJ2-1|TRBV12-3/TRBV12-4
CASSASGFSSYNEQFF
TGTGCCAGCAGTGCCTCGGGGTTCAGCTCCTACAATGAGCAGTTCTTC
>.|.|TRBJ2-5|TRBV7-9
CASSLTAAQYF
TGTGCCAGCAGCTTAACGGCAGCCCAGTACTTC
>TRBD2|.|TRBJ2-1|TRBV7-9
CASSPTGTTLGQFF
TGTGCCAGCAGCCCCACTGGGACTACCCTCGGGCAGTTCTTC
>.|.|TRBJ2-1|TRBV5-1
CASSFRGVDSYNEQFF
TGCGCCAGCAGCTTCAGAGGGGTGGACTCCTACAATGAGCAGTTCTTC
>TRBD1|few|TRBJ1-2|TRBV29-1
CSVPGQGGGYTF
TGCAGCGTCCCCGGACAGGGTGGTGGCTACACCTTC
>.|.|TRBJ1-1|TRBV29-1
CSDTGNTEAFF
TGCAGCGACACAGGGAACACTGAAGCTTTCTTT
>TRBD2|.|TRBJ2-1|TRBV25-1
CASSDISGSNYNEQFF
TGTGCCAGCAGTGACATTAGCGGGAGTAATTACAATGAGCAGTTCTTC
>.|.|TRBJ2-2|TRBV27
CASRPPSGHAGELFF
TGTGCCAGCAGGCCCCCTTCGGGTCATGCCGGGGAGCTGTTTTTT
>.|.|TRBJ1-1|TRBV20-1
CSAIQGRTEAFF
TGCAGTGCTATCCAAGGTCGGACTGAAGCTTTCTTT
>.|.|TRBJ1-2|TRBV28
CASQGGPTFTF
TGTGCCAGTCAGGGAGGGCCTACTTTCACCTTC